This T cell receptor (beta chain) was identified in a study of human T cells and chemical hapten exposure. From the RACE reads, TCRdb called clonotypes with MiXCR, one entry per CDR3 protein. The repertoire holds tens of thousands of distinct CDR3 sequences, with about 9.4% as singletons. The time point denotes: patch test 2, 6 weeks after DPC sensitization. Specified treatment: therapeutic diphenylcyclopropenone sensitization with weekly scalp DPC. Patches went on only after blood had been drawn each time. Suited to DPC and affected by alopecia, the donors ranged from 18 to 70 years old. This clonotype was seen at least ten times. The junction had 3 bases not matched to a gene; V was cut back by 3 bases and J by 3 bases. The germline V gene encodes CDR1 LNHDA and CDR2 SQIVND (reference sequence). This CDR3 is built from 14 residues.

The TCR sequence derives from a woman aged 50 to 60 with alopecia areata. Some clones in this sample may be carry-over from other donors' samples. The source was whole blood, collected in connection with sensitization to the hapten diphenylcyclopropenone (DPC). This sequence joins TRBV19 and TRBJ2-7, with TRBD1 identical over 9 bases. CDR3 coding DNA: TGTGCCAGTAGTATCAAGGGACAGGGCTACGAGCAGTACTTC. Its translation: CASSIKGQGYEQYF.